The next 22 T cell receptor beta chains were all read from a single sample in a study of CD8 T cells in ankylosing spondylitis. TCRdb reprocessed the 5' RACE reads via MiXCR and lists one record per CDR3 protein. The sample contains about 100,000 distinct CDR3 sequences, almost 8.5% of which appear only once. The specimen was blood, either unsorted or a sorted T cell fraction (not recorded which). These receptor sequences come from a male donor with ankylosing spondylitis or in good health (not recorded which).

There are many counts of this clonotype. This chain links TRBV4-2 with TRBJ1-3, with 8 bases that match TRBD1. Trimming at V came to 0 bases and at J to 5 bases, leaving 9 bases not matched to a gene. CDR1 is LGHNA and CDR2 is YNFKEQ in the germline V gene. This CDR3 is built from 17 residues. This CDR3 is CASSQDGQGQGRNTIYF. The CDR3 DNA is TGTGCCAGCAGCCAAGACGGACAGGGCCAGGGGAGAAACACCATATATTTT.

The chain combines TRBV20-1 with TRBJ2-7; D is perhaps TRBD1 (6 bases). With 5 bases removed from V and 3 bases from J, the gap between germline ends came to 23 bases. The CDR3 contains 16 residues. The germline gives CDR1 DFQATT, CDR2 SNEGSKA (reference sequence). The CDR3 here is CSAERDNPELFYEQYF. CDR3 in DNA: TGCAGTGCTGAAAGGGACAATCCGGAACTTTTCTACGAGCAGTACTTC.

This clonotype was observed many times. V is TRBV20-1 and J is TRBJ2-5, with TRBD2 matching over 7 bases. V lost 3 bases to trimming and J lost 3 bases; unmatched junction nucleotides: 10. This CDR3 has 15 residues. Germline CDR1 and CDR2: DFQATT and SNEGSKA (reference sequence). The CDR3 nucleotides are TGCAGTGCTAGCCGATGGGGAGGGGTCGAAGAGACCCAGTACTTC. This sequence encodes CSASRWGGVEETQYF.

This clonotype was observed at least ten times. V usage is TRBV4-1 and J usage is TRBJ2-7, with TRBD2 matching over 11 bases. This CDR3 contains 15 residues. Trimming removed 1 base from V and 3 bases from J; junction bases left unmatched: 2. CDR1 and CDR2 from the germline V gene are MGHRA and YSYEKL. The DNA of the CDR3 is TGCGCCAGCAGCCAAGGTCTAGCGGGAGGCTACGAGCAGTACTTC. It specifies CASSQGLAGGYEQYF.

About this clonotype itself: A single base separates this from a much larger clone, so it may be a read error. The genes are TRBV6-5 and TRBJ2-7; maybe TRBD2 (6 bases). Trimming took off 4 bases at V and 3 bases at J, with 19 bases between the two ends. Germline V gene lookup returns CDR1 MNHEY and CDR2 SVGAGI. The CDR3 is made up of 16 amino acids. The CDR3: CASSCGLASVDYEQYF. As DNA, the CDR3 is TGTGCCAGCAGTTGCGGCTTGGCTAGCGTGGACTACGAGCAGTACTTC.

The chain links TRBV21-1 to TRBJ2-2. TRBV21-1 is a recognized pseudogene. The CDR3 covers 17 residues. In DNA, the CDR3 is TGTGCCAGCAGCAAAGCGCTTTGCAGGGAAGACACCGGGGAGCTGTTTTTT. Translating it yields CASSKALCREDTGELFF.

This clonotype was counted a few times. The rearrangement uses TRBV4-3 and TRBJ1-6, with D perhaps TRBD1 (5 bases). This CDR3 has 16 residues. Germline V gives CDR1 LGHNA, CDR2 YSLEER. V was cut by 0 bases and J by 6 bases, with 12 bases left in between. CDR3 loop: CASSQDSWGFNSPLHF. CDR3 bases: TGCGCCAGCAGCCAAGACTCCTGGGGGTTTAATTCACCCCTCCACTTT.

This clonotype was observed many times. V usage is TRBV21-1 and J usage is TRBJ2-1; the table calls TRBD2, which could not be checked here. TRBV21-1 constitutes a pseudogene. The CDR3 is made up of 16 amino acids. CDR3: CASSKVPSGVYNEQFF. The CDR3 bases are TGTGCCAGCAGCAAAGTACCTAGCGGGGTTTACAATGAGCAGTTCTTC.

This clonotype was counted only a few times. CDR3 in amino acids: CASSAIPGSQPQHF. DNA of the CDR3: TGTGCCAGCAGCGCCATTCCAGGGAGTCAGCCCCAGCATTTT. The V and J genes are TRBV9 and TRBJ1-5; tentatively, D is TRBD1 (5 bases). Germline V gives CDR1 SGDLS, CDR2 YYNGEE. CDR3 size: 14 residues. Trimming stripped 3 bases from V and 6 bases from J, with 13 bases between. The whole variable domain, filled in from reference TRBV9 and TRBJ1-5, reads DSGVTQTPKHLITATGQRVTLRCSPRSGDLSVYWYQQSLDQGLQFLIQYYNGEERAKGNILERFSAQQFPDLHSELNLSSLELGDSALYFCASSAIPGSQPQHFGDGTRLSIL.

This clonotype has just a few counts. The chain uses TRBV27 and TRBJ2-3, with TRBD2 matching 8 bases. This CDR3 region has 14 residues. The V segment lost 7 bases and the J segment 4 bases; nucleotides outside the gene matches: 7. Germline-derived CDR1 and CDR2 are MNHEY and SMNVEV (reference sequence). The CDR3 reads CASNRGGQADTQYF. As DNA, the CDR3 is TGTGCCAGCAACCGGGGGGGGCAGGCAGATACGCAGTATTTT.

This clonotype occurred many times. The chain combines TRBV5-1 with TRBJ2-1, with 7 bases aligning to TRBD1. V lost 4 bases to trimming and J lost 4 bases; unmatched junction nucleotides: 2. Germline CDR1 is SGHRS and CDR2 is YFSETQ. This CDR3 comprises 13 residues. CDR3: CASSGGQYNEQFF. The CDR3 region has the DNA TGCGCCAGCAGCGGGGGACAGTACAATGAGCAGTTCTTC.

Concerning this clonotype itself: A much larger clonotype is one base distant, so this may be a read error. The chain joins TRBV9 to TRBJ1-2, with 9 positions matching TRBD1. This CDR3 is built from 16 residues. The germline V gene has CDR1 SGDLS and CDR2 YYNGEE. The CDR3 DNA reads TGTGCCAGCAGCCCCGGGGCGACAGGGGGACTCTATGGCTTCACCTTC. This gives the protein CASSPGATGGLYGFTF.

In its sample, this clonotype was seen many times. The chain employs TRBV29-1 and TRBJ1-5, with D uncertain. The CDR3 has 12 residues. The V end lost 4 bases, the J end lost 1 base, and 5 bases lay between the germline ends. Germline V gene data show CDR1 as SQVTM and CDR2 as ANQGSEA. The CDR3 loop reads CSVGSSNQPQHF. The CDR3 DNA sequence: TGCAGCGTTGGTTCAAGCAATCAGCCCCAGCATTTT.

With respect to this clonotype: A clone one base away is much larger, so this may be a read error. V usage is TRBV12-5 and J usage is TRBJ2-1, with 7 positions matching TRBD1. CDR1 is LGHNT and CDR2 is FRNRAP in the germline V gene. This CDR3 is built from 15 residues. The CDR3: CASGPRQGTYNGQFF. In DNA form, the CDR3 reads TGTGCTAGTGGTCCTCGACAGGGTACCTACAATGGGCAGTTCTTC.

Ten or more counts support this clonotype. This rearrangement joins TRBV12-3 or TRBV12-4 to TRBJ2-1; D call uncertain. Trimming removed 5 bases from V and 5 bases from J, with 7 bases in between. CDR3 length equals 12 residues. This CDR3 is CASSQYHNEQFF. The CDR3 DNA reads TGTGCCAGCAGTCAGTACCACAATGAGCAGTTCTTC.

This clonotype was counted ten times or more. The V call is TRBV20-1, the J call TRBJ2-7; perhaps TRBD1 as D (6 bases). The germline V and J ends were trimmed by 1 base and 2 bases, with 21 bases remaining between them. There are 17 residues in the CDR3. CDR1 is DFQATT and CDR2 is SNEGSKA in the germline V gene (reference sequence). CDR3 DNA: TGCAGTGCTAGAGTGGCCCTCCCGGACAGATTCGCCTACGAGCAGTACTTC. Amino acid sequence: CSARVALPDRFAYEQYF.

This clonotype was seen more than once but under ten times. V gene TRBV28 combines with J gene TRBJ2-1; TRBD1 or TRBD2 may be the D gene (5 bases each). The CDR3 totals 14 residues. The V and J ends lost 5 bases and 7 bases respectively, with 15 bases between them. The germline CDR1 and CDR2 sequences are MDHEN and SYDVKM. The CDR3 here is CASSRRTGPNEQFF. The CDR3 region has the DNA TGTGCCAGCAGTCGACGGACGGGACCTAATGAGCAGTTCTTC.

In its sample, this clonotype was seen a few times. This chain links TRBV5-1 with TRBJ2-3; D not certain. Trimming pared 7 bases from V and 4 bases from J, leaving 13 bases between. Germline-derived CDR1 and CDR2 are SGHRS and YFSETQ. CDR3 length equals 13 residues. The CDR3 coding sequence is TGCGCCAGCCACCTCTATGGGGCAGATACGCAGTATTTT. It is translated as CASHLYGADTQYF.

This clonotype was detected many times. V usage is TRBV11-2 and J usage is TRBJ2-3, with 9 bases that match TRBD1. The CDR3 covers 16 residues. Germline V CDR1 and CDR2: SGHAT, FQNNGV. After removal of 3 bases from V and 2 bases from J, the junction contained 6 bases not matched to a gene. The CDR3 region has the DNA TGTGCCAGCAGCTTCTGGGGGACAGGGATCACAGATACGCAGTATTTT. Translated, it gives CASSFWGTGITDTQYF.

Many counts were recorded for this clonotype. The rearrangement uses TRBV11-2 and TRBJ2-3, with 13 bases fitting TRBD2. Trimming took 6 bases from V and 2 from J; bases not matched to a gene: 14. Germline V gene data show CDR1 as SGHAT and CDR2 as FQNNGV. The CDR3 is made up of 19 amino acids. This CDR3 is CASSRTRPGTSGVTDTQYF. The CDR3, as DNA: TGTGCCAGCAGTCGAACTAGGCCCGGGACTAGCGGGGTCACAGATACGCAGTATTTT.

This clonotype was observed many times. The chain combines TRBV4-3 with TRBJ2-7; weak D call: TRBD1 (6 bases). V was pared by 0 bases and J by 4 bases, with 16 bases between. The V gene's germline CDR1 is LGHNA and CDR2 YSLEER. CDR3 length: 16 residues. DNA of the CDR3: TGCGCCAGCAGCCAAGATTCACAGGGCCCCGGGTACGAGCAGTACTTC. It codes for CASSQDSQGPGYEQYF.

This clonotype was counted many times. J is TRBJ2-1 and V is TRBV6-5; possibly TRBD1 or TRBD2 for D (6 bases each). Trimming removed 2 bases at V and 4 bases at J, with 18 bases between. The germline gives CDR1 MNHEY, CDR2 SVGAGI. The CDR3 is 17 amino acids. This CDR3 is CASSYRSGRGPYNEQFF. The DNA for the CDR3 is TGTGCCAGCAGTTACCGTTCGGGACGGGGGCCATACAATGAGCAGTTCTTC.